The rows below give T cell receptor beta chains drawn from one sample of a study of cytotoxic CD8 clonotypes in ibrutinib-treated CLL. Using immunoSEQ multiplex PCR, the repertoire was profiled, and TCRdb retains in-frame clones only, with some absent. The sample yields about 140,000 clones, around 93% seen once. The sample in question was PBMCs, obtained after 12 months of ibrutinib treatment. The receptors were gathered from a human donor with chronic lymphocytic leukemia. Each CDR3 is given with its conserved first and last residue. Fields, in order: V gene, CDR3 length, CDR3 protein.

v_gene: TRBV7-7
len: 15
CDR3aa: CASSRDGTNTGELFF

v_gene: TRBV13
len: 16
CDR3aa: CASSGGSASGPDTQYF

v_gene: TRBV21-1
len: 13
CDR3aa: CASGKTESYEQYF

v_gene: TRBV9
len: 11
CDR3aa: CASSVDGPSTF

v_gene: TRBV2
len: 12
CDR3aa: CAGGLTSYEQYF

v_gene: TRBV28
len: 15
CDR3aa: CASRRSGSFYYEQYF

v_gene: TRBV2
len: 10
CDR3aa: CASSGFEQYF

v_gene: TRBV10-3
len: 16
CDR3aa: CAIRTSGTSITDTQYF

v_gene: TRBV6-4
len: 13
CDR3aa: CASSRESGWPQHF

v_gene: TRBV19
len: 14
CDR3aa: CASVSDSPPYEQYF

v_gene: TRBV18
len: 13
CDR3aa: CASSPLRVGDEAF

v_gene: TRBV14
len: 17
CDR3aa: CASSQVIAAAYQETQYF

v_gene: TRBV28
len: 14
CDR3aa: CASNPPGATYEQYF

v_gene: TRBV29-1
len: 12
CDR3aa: CSVGQSYYEQYF

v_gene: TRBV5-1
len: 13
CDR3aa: CASSLITGDGYTF

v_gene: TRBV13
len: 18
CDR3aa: CASSLDRMTGASYNEQFF

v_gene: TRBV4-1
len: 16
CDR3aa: CASSQDERTGADTQYF

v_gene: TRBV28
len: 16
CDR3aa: CASSLGRILSTYEQYF